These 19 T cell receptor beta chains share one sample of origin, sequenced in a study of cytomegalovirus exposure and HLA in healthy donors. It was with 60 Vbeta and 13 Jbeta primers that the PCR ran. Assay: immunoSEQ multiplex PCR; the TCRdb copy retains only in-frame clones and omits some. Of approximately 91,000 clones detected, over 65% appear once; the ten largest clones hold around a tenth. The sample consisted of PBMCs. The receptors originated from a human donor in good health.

CDR3 nucleotides: TGTGCCAGCTCACCCCCTTCCTACGAGCAGTACTTC. It encodes CASSPPSYEQYF. The chain employs TRBV18 and TRBJ2-7; D remains ambiguous. V lost 3 bases to trimming and J lost 1 base, with 4 bases between them. Germline V gene sequence: CDR1 KGHSH, CDR2 LQKENI. CDR3 length: 12 residues.

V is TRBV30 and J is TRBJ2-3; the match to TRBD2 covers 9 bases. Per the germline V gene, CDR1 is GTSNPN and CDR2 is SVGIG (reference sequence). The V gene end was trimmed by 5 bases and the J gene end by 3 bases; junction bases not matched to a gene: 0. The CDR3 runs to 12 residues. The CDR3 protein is CAWGLATDTQYF. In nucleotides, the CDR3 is TGTGCCTGGGGACTAGCGACAGATACGCAGTATTTT. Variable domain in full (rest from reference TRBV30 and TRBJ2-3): SQTIHQWPATLVQPVGSPLSLECTVEGTSNPNLYWYRQAAGRGLQLLFYSVGIGQISSEVPQNLSASRPQDRQFILSSKKLLLSDSGFYLCAWGLATDTQYFGPGTRLTVL.

This CDR3 reads CASSLSFGYEQYF. DNA of the CDR3: TGTGCCAGCAGCTTAAGTTTCGGCTACGAGCAGTACTTC. The V call is TRBV7-8, the J call TRBJ2-7, with unresolved D. Germline V lookup: CDR1 SGHVS, CDR2 FQNEAQ. The CDR3 is 13 amino acids. V shed 2 bases and J shed 3 bases, with 8 bases lying between them.

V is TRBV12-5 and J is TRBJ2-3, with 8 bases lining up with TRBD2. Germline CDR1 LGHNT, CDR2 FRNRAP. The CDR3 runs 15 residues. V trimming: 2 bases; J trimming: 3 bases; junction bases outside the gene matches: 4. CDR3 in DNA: TGTGCTAGTGGTTTGACGGGAGGGAGGACAGATACGCAGTATTTT. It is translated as CASGLTGGRTDTQYF.

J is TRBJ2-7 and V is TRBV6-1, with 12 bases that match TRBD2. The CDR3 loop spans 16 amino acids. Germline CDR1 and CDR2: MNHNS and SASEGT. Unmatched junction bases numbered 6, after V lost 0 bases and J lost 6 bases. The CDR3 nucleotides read TGTGCCAGCAGTGAAGCGGCTAGCGGGAGGGGGCGCGAGCAGTACTTC. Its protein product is CASSEAASGRGREQYF.

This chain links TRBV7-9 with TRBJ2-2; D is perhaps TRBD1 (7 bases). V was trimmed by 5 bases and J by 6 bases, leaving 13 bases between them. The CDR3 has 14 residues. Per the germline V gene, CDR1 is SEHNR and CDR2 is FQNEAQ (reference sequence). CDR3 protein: CASSPGGRAGELFF. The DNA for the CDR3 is TGTGCCAGCAGCCCAGGGGGGCGGGCCGGGGAGCTGTTTTTT.

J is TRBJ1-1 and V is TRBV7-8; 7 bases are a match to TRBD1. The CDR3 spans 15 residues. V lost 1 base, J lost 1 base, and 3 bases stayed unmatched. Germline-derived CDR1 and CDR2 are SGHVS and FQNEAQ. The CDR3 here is CASSLVAGGNTEAFF. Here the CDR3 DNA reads TGTGCCAGCAGCTTAGTGGCAGGGGGGAACACTGAAGCTTTCTTT. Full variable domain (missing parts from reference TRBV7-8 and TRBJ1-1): GAGVSQSPRYKVAKRGQDVALRCDPISGHVSLFWYQQALGQGPEFLTYFQNEAQLDKSGLPSDRFFAERPEGSVSTLKIQRTQQEDSAVYLCASSLVAGGNTEAFFGQGTRLTVV.

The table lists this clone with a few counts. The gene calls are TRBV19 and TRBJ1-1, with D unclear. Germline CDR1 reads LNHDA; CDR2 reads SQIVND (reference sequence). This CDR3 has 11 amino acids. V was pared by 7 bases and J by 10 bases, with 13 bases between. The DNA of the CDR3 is TGTGCCAGTATACGGGAGAGCGTAGCTTTCTTT. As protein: CASIRESVAFF.

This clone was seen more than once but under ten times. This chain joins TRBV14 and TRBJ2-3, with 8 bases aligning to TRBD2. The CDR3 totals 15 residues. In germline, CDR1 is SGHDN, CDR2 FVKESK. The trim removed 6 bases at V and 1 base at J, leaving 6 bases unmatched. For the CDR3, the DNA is TGTGCCAGCAGATACGGGGGGGCCGGCACAGATACGCAGTATTTT. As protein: CASRYGGAGTDTQYF.

The CDR3 coding sequence is TGCAGCGTTGACTCTTTCCGACAGGGGAATTGGGCTTTCTTT. It is translated as CSVDSFRQGNWAFF. The chain has TRBV29-1 and TRBJ1-1; the match to TRBD1 covers 8 bases. CDR1 and CDR2 from the germline V gene are SQVTM and ANQGSEA. The junction had 14 bases not matched to a gene; V was cut back by 3 bases and J by 11 bases. The CDR3 spans 14 residues.

CDR3 sequence reads: CASSLPIRDNLEGYTF. The CDR3 DNA reads as TGCGCCAGCAGCTTGCCCATCCGGGACAATCTCGAGGGCTACACCTTC. This chain links TRBV5-1 with TRBJ1-2, with a weak D call TRBD1 (6 bases). Trimming removed 1 base from V and 8 bases from J, with 21 bases in between. Germline CDR1 and CDR2: SGHRS and YFSETQ. This CDR3 contains 16 residues.

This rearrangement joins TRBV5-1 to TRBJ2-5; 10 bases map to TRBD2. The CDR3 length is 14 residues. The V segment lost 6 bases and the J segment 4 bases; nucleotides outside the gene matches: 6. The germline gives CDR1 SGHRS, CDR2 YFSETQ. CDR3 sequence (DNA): TGCGCCAGCAAGCTAGCGGGAGTCAGAGAGACCCAGTACTTC. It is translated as CASKLAGVRETQYF.

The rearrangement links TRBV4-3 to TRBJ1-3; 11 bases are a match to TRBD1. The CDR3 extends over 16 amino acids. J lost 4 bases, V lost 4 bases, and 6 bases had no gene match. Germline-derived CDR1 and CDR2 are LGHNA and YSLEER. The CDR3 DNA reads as TGCGCCAGCAGCCCGGACAGGGGGCGCGTAGGAAACACCATATATTTT. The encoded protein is CASSPDRGRVGNTIYF.

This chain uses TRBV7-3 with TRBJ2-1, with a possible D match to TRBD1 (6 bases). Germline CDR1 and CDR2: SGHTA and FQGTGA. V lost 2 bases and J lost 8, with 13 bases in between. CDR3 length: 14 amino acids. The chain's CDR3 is CASSLDAGVHEQFF. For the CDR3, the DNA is TGTGCCAGCAGCTTAGATGCAGGGGTCCATGAGCAGTTCTTC.

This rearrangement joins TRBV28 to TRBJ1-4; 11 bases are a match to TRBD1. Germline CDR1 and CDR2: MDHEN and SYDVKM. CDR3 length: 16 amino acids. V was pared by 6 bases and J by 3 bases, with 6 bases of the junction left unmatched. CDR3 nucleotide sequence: TGTGCCAGCAGCCGGACAGGGGGCAGGTCTAATGAAAAACTGTTTTTT. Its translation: CASSRTGGRSNEKLFF.

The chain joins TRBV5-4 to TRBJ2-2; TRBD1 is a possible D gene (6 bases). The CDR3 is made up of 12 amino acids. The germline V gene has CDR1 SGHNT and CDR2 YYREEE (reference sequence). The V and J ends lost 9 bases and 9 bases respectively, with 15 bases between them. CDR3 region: CATQGFLRELFF. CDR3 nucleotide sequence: TGTGCCACCCAGGGGTTTCTAAGGGAGCTGTTTTTT.

The CDR3 sequence is CATSRVGQGIDYGYTF. The CDR3, as DNA: TGTGCCACCAGCAGAGTCGGACAGGGAATAGACTATGGCTACACCTTC. This chain connects TRBV15 to TRBJ1-2; 8 nucleotides match TRBD1. The CDR3 length is 16 residues. V lost 1 base, J lost 3 bases, and 7 bases stayed unmatched. Germline CDR1 and CDR2: LNHNV and YYDKDF (reference sequence).

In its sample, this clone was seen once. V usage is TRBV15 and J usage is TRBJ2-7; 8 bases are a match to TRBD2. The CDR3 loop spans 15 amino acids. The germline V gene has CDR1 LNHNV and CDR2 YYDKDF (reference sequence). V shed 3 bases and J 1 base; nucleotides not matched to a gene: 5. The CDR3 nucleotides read TGTGCCACCAGCAGGCTAGCGGGTCGATCCTACGAGCAGTACTTC. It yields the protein CATSRLAGRSYEQYF.

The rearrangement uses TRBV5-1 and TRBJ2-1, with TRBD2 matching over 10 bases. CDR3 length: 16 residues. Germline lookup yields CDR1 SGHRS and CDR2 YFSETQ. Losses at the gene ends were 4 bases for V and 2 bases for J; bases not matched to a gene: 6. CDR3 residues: CASSPPSGGAYNEQFF. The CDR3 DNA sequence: TGCGCCAGCAGCCCACCTAGCGGGGGAGCCTACAATGAGCAGTTCTTC.